This TCR beta chain emerged from a study of graft-versus-host responses after intestinal transplantation. Looking at the study overall: Every one of the recipients received anti-thymocyte globulin induction and afterwards took tacrolimus and steroids for roughly three years. Study results and caveats: With peak circulating GvH clone levels came an association with early post-transplant HvG declines.

This CDR3 has 17 residues. Per the germline V gene, CDR1 is LNHDA and CDR2 is SQIVND (reference sequence). Trimming took 2 bases from V and 5 from J; bases not matched to a gene: 12. Details on this clone: Antigen unknown.

Clones were read by immunoSEQ multiplex PCR, and TCRdb kept only the in-frame ones, dropping some. The sample has about 92,000 clones, 75% to 95% seen once. This chain joins TRBV19 and TRBJ2-5; 9 nucleotides match TRBD1. The sequencing here drew on unstimulated CD8+ T cells sorted from spleen or lymph node cells, taken before intestinal transplant. This clonotype was sampled from a human donor who received an intestinal transplant. Here the CDR3 DNA reads TGTGCCAGTAGTATATTACCCCCCACAGGGGGCGAGGAGACCCAGTACTTC. Its translation: CASSILPPTGGEETQYF.